What follows describes a single TCR beta chain. Its cognate antigen is unknown. The source of the sample is a study of OX40 agonist ivuxolimab in advanced cancers. The table came from immunoSEQ multiplex PCR; TCRdb's copy has only in-frame clones and leaves some out. The data hold around 53,000 clones, with 88% observed a single time. CDR3 size: 18 residues. Trimming cost V 0 bases and J 5 bases, with 22 bases left between them. In germline, CDR1 is LNHNV, CDR2 YYDKDF (reference sequence). Study results and caveats: Blood T cells, both CD4+ and CD8+, expanded clonally by week 6 at 0.1 to 3.0 mg/kg. Expanded clones belonging to CD8+ T cells outnumbered, on average, those of CD4+.

The chain is built from TRBV15 and TRBJ2-5; D is possibly TRBD2 (6 bases). The sequence was collected from an adult with an advanced solid tumor such as melanoma, head and neck, liver or kidney cancer. The material sequenced was CD4+ or CD8+ T cells sorted from blood, taken in a trial of the OX40 agonist ivuxolimab. CDR3 in DNA: TGTGCCACCAGCAGAGAGCACTGGTCCCCGGGAGCACAGGAGACCCAGTACTTC. Amino acids: CATSREHWSPGAQETQYF.